This T cell receptor beta chain originates from a study of blood T cells in healthy people across ages. CDR3 length equals 14 residues. CDR1 and CDR2 (germline): LGHNA, YSLEER. The ends were cut back, 0 bases at V and 0 bases at J, with 3 bases in the middle. Next came a second PCR, run for roughly 6 to 11 cycles, which used a sample-barcoded 5' primer along with a J-beta primer mix. TCRdb re-called the 5' RACE reads with MiXCR, one entry per CDR3 protein. The table has 550,000 to 700,000 distinct CDR3 sequences, 27% seen once. The genes are TRBV4-3 and TRBJ1-5; no firm D call. The specimen was blood. The clonotype comes from a woman aged 70-85 years in good health. Here the CDR3 reads CASSQDFSNQPQHF. Written as DNA, the CDR3 is TGCGCCAGCAGCCAAGATTTTAGCAATCAGCCCCAGCATTTT.